The next 3 T cell receptor beta chains were all read from a single sample in a study of blood T cell repertoires in COVID-19. The table came from immunoSEQ multiplex PCR; TCRdb's copy has only in-frame clones and leaves some out. Among about 370,000 clones, around 89% were seen once, and the ten largest hold over 0.95%. Sequenced material: PBMCs or T cells enriched from blood (not recorded which). The receptors derive from a man aged 18 to 30 who had recovered from COVID-19.

The genes are TRBV18 and TRBJ1-1; 7 nucleotides agree with TRBD1. The V gene end was trimmed by 3 bases and the J gene end by 10 bases; junction bases not matched to a gene: 5. Germline-derived CDR1 and CDR2 are KGHSH and LQKENI. The CDR3 spans 12 residues. In DNA, the CDR3 is TGTGCCAGCTCACCCCGACAGGGAAGAGCTTTCTTT. Protein product: CASSPRQGRAFF.

V is TRBV27 and J is TRBJ1-5, with TRBD1 matching over 8 bases. The germline gives CDR1 MNHEY, CDR2 SMNVEV (reference sequence). Trimming removed 6 bases from V and 3 bases from J; junction bases left unmatched: 7. CDR3 size: 15 residues. The CDR3 loop is CASRKADRANQPQHF. The CDR3 DNA sequence: TGTGCCAGCAGAAAAGCGGACAGGGCCAATCAGCCCCAGCATTTT.

This sequence joins TRBV25-1 and TRBJ2-1; 7 positions agree with TRBD2. The CDR3 totals 15 residues. Trimming cost V 1 base and J 4 bases; bases outside gene matches: 4. The germline CDR1 and CDR2 sequences are MGHDK and SYGVNS. CDR3 sequence reads: CASSESAGLYNEQFF. The CDR3, as DNA: TGTGCCAGCAGTGAATCAGCGGGATTATACAATGAGCAGTTCTTC. Full variable domain (rest looked up from reference TRBV25-1 and TRBJ2-1): EADIYQTPRYLVIGTGKKITLECSQTMGHDKMYWYQQDPGMELHLIHYSYGVNSTEKGDLSSESTVSRIRTEHFPLTLESARPSHTSQYLCASSESAGLYNEQFFGPGTRLTVL.